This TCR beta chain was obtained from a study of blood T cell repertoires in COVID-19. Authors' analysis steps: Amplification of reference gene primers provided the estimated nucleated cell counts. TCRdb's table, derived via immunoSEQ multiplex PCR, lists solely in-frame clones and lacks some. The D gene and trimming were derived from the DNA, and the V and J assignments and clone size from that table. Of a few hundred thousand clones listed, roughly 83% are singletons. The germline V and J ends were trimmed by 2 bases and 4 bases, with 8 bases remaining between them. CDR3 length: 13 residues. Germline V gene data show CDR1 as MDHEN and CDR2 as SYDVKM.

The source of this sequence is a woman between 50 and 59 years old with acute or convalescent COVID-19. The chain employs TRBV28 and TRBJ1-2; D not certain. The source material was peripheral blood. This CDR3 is CASSLSQAYGYTF. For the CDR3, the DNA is TGTGCCAGCAGTTTAAGCCAGGCCTATGGCTACACCTTC.